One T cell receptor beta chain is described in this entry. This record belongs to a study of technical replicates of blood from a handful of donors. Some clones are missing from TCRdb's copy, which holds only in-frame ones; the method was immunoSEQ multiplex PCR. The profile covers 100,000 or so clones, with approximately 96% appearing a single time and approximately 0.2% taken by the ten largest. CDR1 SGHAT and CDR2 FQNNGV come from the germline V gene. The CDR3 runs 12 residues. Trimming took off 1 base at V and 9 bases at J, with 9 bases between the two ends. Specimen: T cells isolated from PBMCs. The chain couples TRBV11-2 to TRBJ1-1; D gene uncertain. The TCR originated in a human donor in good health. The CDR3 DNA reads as TGTGCCAGCAGCTTAGCTCGTCCCCAAGCTTTCTTT. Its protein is CASSLARPQAFF.